The 27 T cell receptor beta chains presented below share a single source sample, sequenced in a study of PD-1 blockade in classical Hodgkin lymphoma. Clones were sequenced by immunoSEQ multiplex PCR, and TCRdb holds only the in-frame ones, with some missing. The sample includes about 18,000 clones, around 82% of them seen just once. Time point meaning: cycle 4 day 1 (C4D1), after more than five weeks of nivolumab. Each patient's relapse followed autologous stem cell transplantation, and brentuximab vedotin exposure varied. The sequencing used peripheral blood mononuclear cells (PBMCs), collected before the fourth cycle of nivolumab. These receptors were collected from a human donor with classical Hodgkin lymphoma.

CDR3 in DNA: TGCAGCGTTGATACTGTTCGAGGGGAATTTCTAGAGACCCAGTACTTC. Protein: CSVDTVRGEFLETQYF. V and J are TRBV29-1 and TRBJ2-5; D is possibly TRBD1 or TRBD2 (5 bases each). Germline values: CDR1 SQVTM, CDR2 ANQGSEA. V was shortened by 3 bases and J by 4 bases, with 21 bases between the two germline ends. The CDR3 has 16 residues.

This sequence joins TRBV14 and TRBJ1-2; D is undetermined. The V end was cut by 2 bases, the J end by 2 bases, with 3 bases between. This CDR3 comprises 12 residues. CDR1 is SGHDN, CDR2 FVKESK, per germline. CDR3 sequence: CASSQQNYGYTF. The CDR3 region has the DNA TGTGCCAGCAGCCAACAAAACTATGGCTACACCTTC.

This chain uses TRBV7-6 with TRBJ2-7, with 8 bases lining up with TRBD1. V lost 6 bases and J lost 4; bases outside the gene matches: 8. Looked up from germline, CDR1 is SGHVS and CDR2 is FNYEAQ. This CDR3 comprises 14 residues. CDR3 region: CASSSGQGGYEQYF. CDR3 nucleotide sequence: TGTGCCAGCAGTTCCGGACAGGGTGGGTACGAGCAGTACTTC.

The CDR3 sequence is CASSTQGTQPQHF. Written as DNA, the CDR3 is TGTGCCAGCAGTACACAGGGCACTCAGCCCCAGCATTTT. The V gene is TRBV7-9, the J gene TRBJ1-5; possible D gene TRBD1, 6 bases. The V end lost 6 bases, the J end lost 6 bases, and 12 bases lay between the germline ends. CDR1 is SEHNR, CDR2 FQNEAQ, per germline (reference sequence). The CDR3 has 13 residues. Full variable domain (missing parts from reference TRBV7-9 and TRBJ1-5): DTGVSQNPRHKITKRGQNVTFRCDPISEHNRLYWYRQTLGQGPEFLTYFQNEAQLEKSRLLSDRFSAERPKGSFSTLEIQRTEQGDSAMYLCASSTQGTQPQHFGDGTRLSIL.

This sequence joins TRBV5-1 and TRBJ1-6; the match to TRBD1 covers 8 bases. The CDR3 is 14 residues long. Germline values: CDR1 SGHRS, CDR2 YFSETQ. Trimming cost V 7 bases and J 5 bases; bases outside gene matches: 5. CDR3 in DNA: TGCGCCAGCTCTCCGGACAGGGATAATTCACCCCTCCACTTT. As protein: CASSPDRDNSPLHF.

The CDR3 region has the DNA TGTGCCAGCAGCTTAGATCGGCTGGCAGCTCAAGAGACCCAGTACTTC. Translated: CASSLDRLAAQETQYF. The chain carries TRBV7-9 and TRBJ2-5; D gene ambiguous. The CDR3 extends over 16 amino acids. Trimming left V 1 base short and J 2 bases short, with 14 bases between. Germline V lookup: CDR1 SEHNR, CDR2 FQNEAQ (reference sequence).

This clone has more than one count but fewer than ten. The chain has TRBV7-9 and TRBJ1-6; D is unresolved. V dropped 1 base and J dropped 11 bases, with 9 bases sitting between them. CDR3 size: 13 residues. Per the germline V gene, CDR1 is SEHNR and CDR2 is FQNEAQ (reference sequence). CDR3 DNA sequence: TGTGCCAGCAGCTTAGATCCTTCCGCACCCCTCCACTTT. Its protein product is CASSLDPSAPLHF.

The chain joins TRBV13 to TRBJ2-7; 7 bases agree with TRBD1. In germline, CDR1 is PRHDT, CDR2 FYEKMQ (reference sequence). Trimming took 5 bases from V and 9 from J; bases not matched to a gene: 10. CDR3 length: 13 amino acids. CDR3 sequence: CASSPTDRNGQYF. The CDR3 DNA sequence: TGTGCCAGCAGCCCGACGGACAGGAATGGGCAGTACTTC.

The chain combines TRBV5-6 with TRBJ2-2; TRBD1 agrees at 9 bases. This CDR3 is 15 amino acids long. The V segment lost 0 bases and the J segment 4 bases; nucleotides outside the gene matches: 1. Germline V lookup: CDR1 SGHDT, CDR2 YYEEEE. The CDR3 loop is CASSLDRGPTGELFF. The DNA for the CDR3 is TGTGCCAGCAGCTTGGACAGGGGGCCCACCGGGGAGCTGTTTTTT.

This chain connects TRBV14 to TRBJ1-1, with no clear D. The CDR3 length is 14 residues. Trimming took off 1 base at V and 10 bases at J, with 16 bases between the two ends. Looked up from germline, CDR1 is SGHDN and CDR2 is FVKESK. The CDR3 DNA reads TGTGCCAGCAGCCAAGCCTCTGGGTCCGGGGTAGCTTTCTTT. Translating it yields CASSQASGSGVAFF.

This chain links TRBV27 with TRBJ2-1; D could derive from TRBD1 or TRBD2 (5 bases each). Germline V gene data show CDR1 as MNHEY and CDR2 as SMNVEV (reference sequence). This CDR3 is built from 18 residues. Between the trimmed V and J ends, which lost 0 bases and 8 bases, there was a span of 23 bases. The CDR3, as DNA: TGTGCCAGCAGTTTATCTACGGGGCCGCCAGGATCCCAGGATGAGCAGTTCTTC. It specifies CASSLSTGPPGSQDEQFF.

CDR3 coding DNA: TGTGCCAGCAGTGAACAATCTAACACTGAAGCTTTCTTT. Its translation: CASSEQSNTEAFF. The rearrangement uses TRBV25-1 and TRBJ1-1; D remains unclear. V lost 2 bases, J lost 2 bases, and 6 bases lay in between. The CDR3 is made up of 13 amino acids. The V gene's germline CDR1 is MGHDK and CDR2 SYGVNS.

This chain connects TRBV4-3 to TRBJ2-2; 8 bases are a match to TRBD1. J lost 1 base, V lost 3 bases, and 1 base had no gene match. This CDR3 is built from 15 residues. The germline V gene has CDR1 LGHNA and CDR2 YSLEER. The CDR3 nucleotides read TGCGCCAGCAGCCACGGACAGGGGAACACCGGGGAGCTGTTTTTT. As protein: CASSHGQGNTGELFF.

The chain joins TRBV7-9 to TRBJ1-1; D is unclear. Trimming stripped 0 bases from V and 0 bases from J, with 8 bases between. The CDR3 is 15 amino acids. CDR1 and CDR2 from the germline V gene are SEHNR and FQNEAQ (reference sequence). The CDR3 region has the DNA TGTGCCAGCAGCTTAGCAGGAACGATGAACACTGAAGCTTTCTTT. It translates to CASSLAGTMNTEAFF. The full variable domain, its missing parts supplied by reference TRBV7-9 and TRBJ1-1, is DTGVSQNPRHKITKRGQNVTFRCDPISEHNRLYWYRQTLGQGPEFLTYFQNEAQLEKSRLLSDRFSAERPKGSFSTLEIQRTEQGDSAMYLCASSLAGTMNTEAFFGQGTRLTVV.

This clone has more than one count but fewer than ten. The chain is built from TRBV19 and TRBJ2-7; 7 nucleotides agree with TRBD1. This CDR3 is 17 amino acids long. Unmatched junction bases numbered 17, after V lost 5 bases and J lost 4 bases. Germline assignment: CDR1 LNHDA and CDR2 SQIVND (reference sequence). CDR3 loop: CASSLSLTGNIPYEQYF. DNA of the CDR3: TGTGCCAGTAGTCTTTCCTTGACAGGGAATATCCCGTACGAGCAGTACTTC.

The chain employs TRBV18 and TRBJ2-5; 12 bases are a match to TRBD2. The germline gives CDR1 KGHSH, CDR2 LQKENI. V lost 3 bases, J lost 5 bases, and 13 bases stayed unmatched. CDR3 length: 18 amino acids. In nucleotides, the CDR3 is TGTGCCAGCTCACCGACTTCGACTAGCGGGGGTTTAGGGGAGACCCAGTACTTC. It yields the protein CASSPTSTSGGLGETQYF.

Only a few counts were recorded for this clone. The chain uses TRBV4-3 and TRBJ2-2, with 10 positions matching TRBD1. The CDR3 is 14 residues long. Germline trimming cut 8 bases from V and 7 bases from J; bases unmatched to any gene: 7. Per germline, CDR1 LGHNA and CDR2 YSLEER. DNA for the CDR3: TGCGCCAGCGGGGGGACAGGGGCTAACGGGGAGCTGTTTTTT. Protein: CASGGTGANGELFF.

This chain joins TRBV10-3 and TRBJ2-5; 9 positions agree with TRBD2. This CDR3 comprises 15 residues. The ends lost 8 bases at V and 3 bases at J; junction bases unmatched: 10. From germline, CDR1 is ENHRY and CDR2 SYGVKD. The CDR3 region has the DNA TGTGCCATCTCAGCTAGCGGGGCGGATGAAGAGACCCAGTACTTC. This translates into CAISASGADEETQYF.

The genes are TRBV5-8 and TRBJ1-2; weak D call: TRBD1 (6 bases). The germline V and J ends were trimmed by 5 bases and 6 bases, with 17 bases remaining between them. This CDR3 has 14 residues. The germline CDR1 and CDR2 sequences are SGHTS and YDEGEE. The CDR3 DNA sequence: TGTGCCAGCAGTTCTAACAGGGATGGTGATGGCTACACCTTC. Residues: CASSSNRDGDGYTF.

This clone was seen a handful of times. The chain has TRBV27 and TRBJ2-5, with D unclear. Trimming removed 8 bases at V and 0 bases at J, with 16 bases between. The CDR3 loop spans 15 amino acids. Germline CDR1 and CDR2: MNHEY and SMNVEV (reference sequence). DNA for the CDR3: TGTGCCAGCGGGATTCTTTCGGGTTACCAAGAGACCCAGTACTTC. This gives the protein CASGILSGYQETQYF.

The genes are TRBV5-1 and TRBJ1-3, with 7 bases identical to TRBD1. J was trimmed by 6 bases and V by 0 bases; bases with no gene match: 6. CDR1 and CDR2 from the germline V gene are SGHRS and YFSETQ. The CDR3 has 15 residues. The CDR3 nucleotides read TGCGCCAGCAGCTTGGACGGGACAGAGTCAAACACCATATATTTT. It encodes CASSLDGTESNTIYF.

The count of this clone is one. This chain links TRBV5-1 with TRBJ2-5, with 9 positions matching TRBD2. Trimming at V came to 0 bases and at J to 7 bases, leaving 4 bases not matched to a gene. This CDR3 is 14 amino acids long. Germline CDR1 is SGHRS and CDR2 is YFSETQ. The CDR3 loop reads CASSLEAGGGTQYF. The DNA of the CDR3 is TGCGCCAGCAGCTTGGAAGCGGGGGGCGGGACCCAGTACTTC.

V is TRBV25-1 and J is TRBJ1-3; TRBD1 matches 7 bases. V shed 5 bases and J 0 bases; nucleotides not matched to a gene: 4. This CDR3 region has 15 residues. Per the germline V gene, CDR1 is MGHDK and CDR2 is SYGVNS. As DNA, the CDR3 is TGTGCCAGCAGTTACAGGGGCCTCTCTGGAAACACCATATATTTT. It encodes CASSYRGLSGNTIYF.

DNA of the CDR3: TGCGCCAGCAGCCAAGAGGCAGGGGTAGGGAATGAGCAGTTCTTC. Its translation: CASSQEAGVGNEQFF. V usage is TRBV4-3 and J usage is TRBJ2-1; TRBD1 might be the D (6 bases). Trimming shortened V by 0 bases and J by 7 bases, and 13 bases separated the two germline ends. The CDR3 is 15 residues long. Germline CDR1 is LGHNA and CDR2 is YSLEER.

This clone was counted only a few times. V gene TRBV5-1 combines with J gene TRBJ2-5; no reliable D call. The V gene lost 4 bases and the J gene lost 6 bases, with 13 bases spanning the gap. Germline V gene lookup returns CDR1 SGHRS and CDR2 YFSETQ. The CDR3 consists of 13 residues. The CDR3 DNA sequence: TGCGCCAGCAGCCACCCGGACCGGAAGACCCAGTACTTC. Its translation is CASSHPDRKTQYF.

This sequence joins TRBV2 and TRBJ2-5; 11 nucleotides agree with TRBD2. Germline CDR1 SNHLY, CDR2 FYNNEI. V dropped 4 bases and J dropped 2; count of bases not matched to a gene: 0. CDR3 length: 14 residues. For the CDR3, the DNA is TGTGCCAGCAGTGTAGCGGGGGGGCAAGAGACCCAGTACTTC. The encoded protein is CASSVAGGQETQYF.

This chain links TRBV7-2 with TRBJ2-3; 9 bases align to TRBD1. Trimming cost V 5 bases and J 4 bases; bases outside gene matches: 4. Germline CDR1 reads SGHTA; CDR2 reads FQGNSA. The length of the CDR3 is 14 residues. For the CDR3, the DNA is TGTGCCAGCAGCCAAAGACAGGGGGCAGATACGCAGTATTTT. This translates into CASSQRQGADTQYF.